The 14 T cell receptor beta chains given below trace back to one sample, sequenced in a study of cytomegalovirus exposure and HLA in healthy donors. It was with 60 Vbeta and 13 Jbeta primers that the PCR ran. Generated by immunoSEQ multiplex PCR, the TCRdb table keeps only in-frame clones and is missing some. The sample holds 75,000 to 100,000 clones, 60% to 85% seen once. The sequencing input was PBMCs. Source of these receptors: a man between 60 and 75 years old in good health and CMV-seropositive.

Points on this clone: Since no conserved phenylalanine or tryptophan closes the CDR3, a read error is the likely cause. The chain carries TRBV6-1 and TRBJ1-5; 7 bases are a match to TRBD1. After removal of 3 bases from V and 1 base from J, the junction contained 6 bases not matched to a gene. The CDR3 is 16 residues long. Germline V gene data show CDR1 as MNHNS and CDR2 as SASEGT. DNA for the CDR3: TGTGCCAGCAGTGAGAGAGGGGGCTTGAGCAATCAGCCCCAGCATCTT. It is translated as CASSERGGLSNQPQHL.

This clone was counted between two and nine times. The V and J genes are TRBV5-1 and TRBJ1-6, with 7 nucleotides matching TRBD1. V lost 4 bases to trimming and J lost 10 bases; unmatched junction nucleotides: 11. Germline loops: CDR1 SGHRS, CDR2 YFSETQ. The CDR3 covers 15 residues. The CDR3: CASSPGTARQSPLHF. The DNA of the CDR3 is TGCGCCAGCAGCCCCGGGACAGCGAGGCAGTCACCCCTCCACTTT. The whole variable domain, filled in from reference TRBV5-1 and TRBJ1-6, reads KAGVTQTPRYLIKTRGQQVTLSCSPISGHRSVSWYQQTPGQGLQFLFEYFSETQRNKGNFPGRFSGRQFSNSRSEMNVSTLELGDSALYLCASSPGTARQSPLHFGNGTRLTVT.

This chain joins TRBV5-5 and TRBJ2-1, with 12 nucleotides matching TRBD2. The ends lost 2 bases at V and 6 bases at J; junction bases unmatched: 3. Germline V gives CDR1 SGHKS, CDR2 YYEKEE (reference sequence). The CDR3 is made up of 15 amino acids. Here the CDR3 reads CASSFLAGGPNEQFF. The CDR3 bases are TGTGCCAGCAGCTTCCTAGCGGGGGGGCCCAATGAGCAGTTCTTC.

This clone came up a few times. The rearrangement links TRBV5-4 to TRBJ2-3, with D possibly matching TRBD2 (7 bases). Germline lookup yields CDR1 SGHNT and CDR2 YYREEE (reference sequence). Trimming left V 3 bases short and J 6 bases short, with 14 bases between. The length of the CDR3 is 14 residues. In DNA form, the CDR3 reads TGTGCCAGCAGCTGGGGGGGCCGGGGGGATACGCAGTATTTT. Its translation is CASSWGGRGDTQYF.

The chain uses TRBV11-2 and TRBJ1-2; D possibly corresponds to TRBD1 (5 bases). Trimming cost V 1 base and J 8 bases, with 17 bases left between them. The CDR3 has 15 amino acids. Germline CDR1 SGHAT, CDR2 FQNNGV. The CDR3 sequence: CASSLVSDSLWGYTF. The CDR3 DNA reads as TGTGCCAGCAGCTTAGTCTCCGACAGCCTGTGGGGCTACACCTTC.

The chain joins TRBV5-8 to TRBJ1-5; 7 nucleotides line up with TRBD1. After removal of 5 bases from V and 6 bases from J, the junction contained 8 bases not matched to a gene. The CDR3 spans 14 residues. Germline-derived CDR1 and CDR2 are SGHTS and YDEGEE. DNA for the CDR3: TGTGCCAGCAGTTGGACAGGTTTAGGTCAGCCCCAGCATTTT. It is translated as CASSWTGLGQPQHF.

The rearrangement uses TRBV19 and TRBJ2-3; 12 positions agree with TRBD1. Germline V CDR1 and CDR2: LNHDA, SQIVND (reference sequence). This CDR3 contains 15 residues. V was pared by 5 bases and J by 6 bases, with 6 bases of the junction left unmatched. The CDR3 spells CASSLGQGAVDTQYF. The CDR3 DNA sequence: TGTGCCAGTAGTCTGGGACAGGGGGCCGTGGATACGCAGTATTTT.

CDR3 sequence: CASSESRGKRYQETQYF. The CDR3 DNA follows: TGTGCCAGCAGTGAATCCAGGGGGAAAAGGTACCAAGAGACCCAGTACTTC. This chain joins TRBV6-1 and TRBJ2-5; 7 nucleotides line up with TRBD1. The CDR3 contains 17 residues. The germline V gene encodes CDR1 MNHNS and CDR2 SASEGT. V lost 2 bases and J lost 0; bases outside the gene matches: 9.

The chain joins TRBV4-2 to TRBJ2-1; weak D call: TRBD1 (5 bases). V lost 2 bases, J lost 10 bases, and 15 bases lay in between. The CDR3 sequence is 14 residues long. CDR1 is LGHNA and CDR2 is YNFKEQ in the germline V gene. The DNA of the CDR3 is TGTGCCAGCAGCCAAACTACAGGCTTAGGGGAGCAGTTCTTC. Its translation: CASSQTTGLGEQFF.

The chain is built from TRBV14 and TRBJ2-6; 7 nucleotides line up with TRBD1. Losses at the gene ends were 4 bases for V and 4 bases for J; bases not matched to a gene: 7. The CDR3 is 16 amino acids. From germline, CDR1 is SGHDN and CDR2 FVKESK. CDR3 in amino acids: CASSRTGEAGANVLTF. The CDR3 nucleotides read TGTGCCAGCAGCCGTACAGGGGAAGCAGGGGCCAACGTCCTGACTTTC.

This sequence joins TRBV6-5 and TRBJ2-3; D uncertain. The CDR3 has 15 amino acids. The germline V and J ends were trimmed by 6 bases and 2 bases, with 15 bases remaining between them. Per the germline V gene, CDR1 is MNHEY and CDR2 is SVGAGI. The CDR3 bases are TGTGCCAGCAGCCAAACGCGGCAGTACACAGATACGCAGTATTTT. Translation: CASSQTRQYTDTQYF.

About this clone itself: Here the CDR3 omits its conserved ending phenylalanine or tryptophan, so a read error is the likely source. V gene TRBV7-9 combines with J gene TRBJ2-2; 13 bases agree with TRBD2. This CDR3 is built from 18 residues. Germline V gene data show CDR1 as SEHNR and CDR2 as FQNEAQ (reference sequence). J was trimmed by 4 bases and V by 8 bases; bases with no gene match: 13. The CDR3 bases are TGTGCCAGCGGTCGTACTAGCGGGGGGGCCGGGGGCACCGGGGAGCTGTTTCTT. This codes for CASGRTSGGAGGTGELFL.

The V and J genes are TRBV7-9 and TRBJ2-1; 11 bases are a match to TRBD2. The germline V gene has CDR1 SEHNR and CDR2 FQNEAQ (reference sequence). The CDR3 contains 16 residues. Trimming removed 4 bases from V and 6 bases from J; junction bases left unmatched: 8. The CDR3 sequence: CASSSSSGGTLNEQFF. The CDR3 nucleotides are TGTGCCAGCAGCTCTTCTAGCGGGGGGACTCTCAATGAGCAGTTCTTC.

The V gene is TRBV29-1, the J gene TRBJ2-7; D might be TRBD1 (6 bases). The CDR3 totals 14 residues. Between the trimmed V and J ends, which lost 1 base and 3 bases, there was a span of 13 bases. The germline V gene has CDR1 SQVTM and CDR2 ANQGSEA. CDR3 sequence: CSVEGQDYGYEQYF. CDR3 coding DNA: TGCAGCGTTGAAGGACAGGATTACGGCTACGAGCAGTACTTC.